This TCR beta chain was captured by sequencing in a study of patients and donors after allogeneic stem cell transplantation. The CDR3 length is 14 residues. Germline CDR1 reads SGHRS; CDR2 reads YFSETQ. The V end lost 2 bases, the J end lost 5 bases, and 13 bases lay between the germline ends. TCRdb called the RT-PCR reads again in MiXCR, with one record for every CDR3 protein. The repertoire holds roughly 9,900 distinct CDR3 sequences, approximately 22% seen once, with roughly 55% in the top ten. This chain uses TRBV5-1 with TRBJ2-5; D remains ambiguous. This receptor was obtained from a human donor who was either an allogeneic HSCT recipient or a stem cell or donor lymphocyte infusion donor (not recorded which). It is not recorded whose cells these are; they may come from a transplant donor. The material sequenced was blood, either unsorted or a sorted T cell fraction (not recorded which). CDR3 nucleotides: TGCGCCAGCAGCTTTGGACGAGGATGGGAGACCCAGTACTTC. It codes for CASSFGRGWETQYF.